This passage covers 31 T cell receptor beta chains from one sample sequenced in a study of blood T cells in healthy people across ages. Combining a sample-barcoded 5' primer with a J-beta primer mix, a second PCR ran for 7 to 11 cycles. TCRdb fed the 5' RACE reads into MiXCR, producing one record per CDR3 protein. The data contain some 900,000 distinct CDR3 sequences, about 48% of them seen just once; the ten biggest clones take up around 15%. Sequencing was carried out using blood. These TCRs come from a man aged 25-45 years in good health.

The table lists this clonotype with a few counts. The genes are TRBV4-2 and TRBJ2-7, with D tentatively TRBD2 (5 bases). Germline lookup yields CDR1 LGHNA and CDR2 YNFKEQ. The V and J ends lost 3 bases and 12 bases respectively, with 24 bases between them. There are 15 residues in the CDR3. The CDR3 DNA sequence: TGTGCCAGCAGCCAGGCCCCCTGGACTGTCGAGTTTTTGTACTTC. Translation gives CASSQAPWTVEFLYF.

This clonotype was detected a few times. This chain joins TRBV5-5 and TRBJ1-1; 7 bases fit TRBD1. Germline V lookup: CDR1 SGHKS, CDR2 YYEKEE (reference sequence). The CDR3 loop spans 16 amino acids. V lost 0 bases and J lost 4; bases outside the gene matches: 9. CDR3 in amino acids: CASSLGEGGKGTEAFF. The DNA for the CDR3 is TGTGCCAGCAGCTTGGGCGAAGGGGGCAAGGGCACTGAAGCTTTCTTT.

The chain combines TRBV4-3 with TRBJ2-3; D possibly corresponds to TRBD2 (6 bases). V shed 3 bases and J shed 6 bases, with 22 bases lying between them. The CDR3 totals 17 residues. Germline V gene lookup returns CDR1 LGHNA and CDR2 YSLEER. Here the CDR3 DNA reads TGCGCCAGCAGCCAGGATTACCGGGACCGGGGGTATGATACGCAGTATTTT. Translation gives CASSQDYRDRGYDTQYF.

This clonotype was observed a few times. The V call is TRBV10-3, the J call TRBJ2-5; 7 nucleotides match TRBD2. V lost 2 bases and J lost 4; bases outside the gene matches: 7. The CDR3 spans 15 residues. Looked up from germline, CDR1 is ENHRY and CDR2 is SYGVKD. CDR3 residues: CAISEAGARAETQYF. The CDR3 DNA is TGTGCCATCAGTGAGGCGGGAGCAAGGGCAGAGACCCAGTACTTC.

This rearrangement joins TRBV28 to TRBJ2-7, with D possibly TRBD2 on 5 matching bases. Near its end, the DNA agrees better with TRBJ2-5, so the J call may be wrong. The CDR3 consists of 16 residues. Germline V gives CDR1 MDHEN, CDR2 SYDVKM. CDR3 DNA: TGTGCCAGCAGTCCCCTCGGCAAACTAGGCGGGGAGACCCAGTACTTC. This encodes CASSPLGKLGGETQYF.

J is TRBJ2-3 and V is TRBV5-1, with 7 bases that match TRBD2. With 2 bases clipped from V and 4 bases from J, the junction kept 10 bases outside the gene matches. The CDR3 covers 16 residues. CDR1 and CDR2 (germline): SGHRS, YFSETQ. This CDR3 is CASSFPGSGAADTQYF. The CDR3 nucleotides are TGCGCCAGCAGCTTCCCGGGAAGCGGGGCAGCAGATACGCAGTATTTT. Based on the CDR3 plus reference TRBV5-1 and TRBJ2-3, the full variable domain is KAGVTQTPRYLIKTRGQQVTLSCSPISGHRSVSWYQQTPGQGLQFLFEYFSETQRNKGNFPGRFSGRQFSNSRSEMNVSTLELGDSALYLCASSFPGSGAADTQYFGPGTRLTVL.

This clonotype was seen a few times. The chain recombines TRBV30 with TRBJ2-5; D is unresolved. The J call is doubtful: the DNA matches TRBJ2-7 better. CDR3 size: 12 residues. Per germline, CDR1 GTSNPN and CDR2 SVGIG (reference sequence). CDR3 in amino acids: CAWENTFLEQYF. The CDR3 DNA reads as TGTGCCTGGGAGAACACCTTCCTCGAGCAGTACTTC.

The chain links TRBV5-1 to TRBJ1-1, with 7 positions matching TRBD1. CDR1 and CDR2 (germline): SGHRS, YFSETQ. The CDR3 has 16 amino acids. V was clipped by 5 bases and J by 2 bases; unmatched bases: 12. The CDR3 DNA reads as TGCGCCAGCAGGAGAGACCCGACAGGGCAAAACACTGAAGCTTTCTTT. It specifies CASRRDPTGQNTEAFF. Variable domain in full (rest from reference TRBV5-1 and TRBJ1-1): KAGVTQTPRYLIKTRGQQVTLSCSPISGHRSVSWYQQTPGQGLQFLFEYFSETQRNKGNFPGRFSGRQFSNSRSEMNVSTLELGDSALYLCASRRDPTGQNTEAFFGQGTRLTVV.

In this sample, this clonotype turned up once. The chain uses TRBV7-9 and TRBJ2-1, with TRBD1 matching 8 bases. CDR3 size: 14 residues. Germline loops: CDR1 SEHNR, CDR2 FQNEAQ (reference sequence). With 5 bases clipped from V and 8 bases from J, the junction kept 8 bases outside the gene matches. CDR3 coding DNA: TGTGCCAGCAGCCACGGACAGGGCGGCGATGAGCAGTTCTTC. Protein product: CASSHGQGGDEQFF.

This clonotype was counted a single time. The rearrangement links TRBV5-1 to TRBJ2-3; TRBD2 agrees at 15 bases. The CDR3 has 17 residues. With V trimmed by 4 bases and J by 3 bases, 6 bases remained unmatched. Looked up from germline, CDR1 is SGHRS and CDR2 is YFSETQ. The CDR3 protein is CASSQGTSGGTTDTQYF. The CDR3 DNA is TGCGCCAGCAGCCAGGGGACTAGCGGGGGGACGACAGATACGCAGTATTTT. Full variable domain (remainder filled in from reference TRBV5-1 and TRBJ2-3): KAGVTQTPRYLIKTRGQQVTLSCSPISGHRSVSWYQQTPGQGLQFLFEYFSETQRNKGNFPGRFSGRQFSNSRSEMNVSTLELGDSALYLCASSQGTSGGTTDTQYFGPGTRLTVL.

The V call is TRBV4-2, the J call TRBJ1-1; D might be TRBD1 (6 bases). V gave up 5 bases and J gave up 1 base, with 14 bases separating them. This CDR3 spans 15 amino acids. The germline gives CDR1 LGHNA, CDR2 YNFKEQ. The chain's CDR3 is CASSKRDTQNTEAFF. CDR3 in DNA: TGTGCCAGCAGCAAACGGGACACCCAGAACACTGAAGCTTTCTTT.

The V gene is TRBV6-1, the J gene TRBJ2-5; the D gene is possibly TRBD2 (6 bases). CDR3 length: 13 amino acids. V lost 2 bases and J lost 3, with 7 bases in between. Germline V gives CDR1 MNHNS, CDR2 SASEGT. The CDR3 nucleotides read TGTGCCAGCAGTGAATGGGGGGAAGAGACCCAGTACTTC. Residues: CASSEWGEETQYF.

The chain links TRBV6-2 or TRBV6-3 to TRBJ1-5, with TRBD1 identical over 10 bases. Trimming at V came to 7 bases and at J to 6 bases, leaving 6 bases not matched to a gene. Germline assignment: CDR1 MNHEY and CDR2 SVGEGT. The CDR3 runs to 14 residues. The CDR3 DNA sequence: TGTGCCAGCATTGGACAGGGGGTCAGTCAGCCCCAGCATTTT. It is translated as CASIGQGVSQPQHF.

Only a few counts were recorded for this clonotype. This chain uses TRBV3-1 with TRBJ2-7, with 7 nucleotides matching TRBD2. Trimming took 1 base from V and 3 from J; bases not matched to a gene: 6. Germline CDR1 and CDR2: LGHDT and YNNKEL (reference sequence). This CDR3 is built from 15 residues. As DNA, the CDR3 is TGTGCCAGCAGCCAAGGTACGGGGGGAATCTACGAGCAGTACTTC. This gives the protein CASSQGTGGIYEQYF.

This sequence joins TRBV3-1 and TRBJ2-3; D not resolved. Germline V gene lookup returns CDR1 LGHDT and CDR2 YNNKEL (reference sequence). V was cut by 0 bases and J by 7 bases, with 8 bases left in between. This CDR3 region has 13 residues. CDR3 coding DNA: TGTGCCAGCAGCCAAGATAAGGGATATACGCAGTATTTT. It specifies CASSQDKGYTQYF.

The chain joins TRBV27 to TRBJ1-1, with D uncertain. The CDR3 spans 15 residues. CDR1 is MNHEY, CDR2 SMNVEV, per germline (reference sequence). Trimming left V 6 bases short and J 4 bases short, with 18 bases between. This chain's CDR3 is CASSSDPKLGTEAFF. As DNA, the CDR3 is TGTGCCAGCAGCTCAGACCCCAAATTGGGCACTGAAGCTTTCTTT.

The chain recombines TRBV14 with TRBJ2-1; D is perhaps TRBD1 or TRBD2 (6 bases each). Germline CDR1 and CDR2: SGHDN and FVKESK. The CDR3 sequence is 16 residues long. V was trimmed by 1 base and J by 0 bases, leaving 10 bases between them. Here the CDR3 DNA reads TGTGCCAGCAGCCAAGTGGGGGGCTTCTCCTACAATGAGCAGTTCTTC. It codes for CASSQVGGFSYNEQFF.

This chain links TRBV6-2 or TRBV6-3 with TRBJ2-5; no reliable D call. The germline CDR1 and CDR2 sequences are MNHEY and SVGEGT. The germline V and J ends were trimmed by 5 bases and 2 bases, with 12 bases remaining between them. The CDR3 covers 14 residues. The CDR3 nucleotides are TGTGCCAGCAGTCCGGTTGGGGTACAAGAGACCCAGTACTTC. This encodes CASSPVGVQETQYF.

This clonotype showed up just a few times. The chain combines TRBV20-1 with TRBJ2-1; D is unclear. The germline gives CDR1 DFQATT, CDR2 SNEGSKA (reference sequence). CDR3 length: 15 amino acids. V dropped 6 bases and J dropped 0 bases, with 15 bases sitting between them. CDR3 coding DNA: TGCAGTGCAACCTATGTGCGGTCCTCCTACAATGAGCAGTTCTTC. It specifies CSATYVRSSYNEQFF.

V gene TRBV29-1 combines with J gene TRBJ1-1, with D tentatively TRBD1 (5 bases). CDR3 length equals 13 residues. Germline V gene data show CDR1 as SQVTM and CDR2 as ANQGSEA. V was trimmed by 1 base and J by 4 bases, leaving 10 bases between them. CDR3 nucleotides: TGCAGCGTTGAAGGGGACGCGAGCACTGAAGCTTTCTTT. It codes for CSVEGDASTEAFF.

This clonotype occurred a few times. The genes are TRBV15 and TRBJ2-3; 13 nucleotides align to TRBD2. The CDR3 is 20 residues long. Looked up from germline, CDR1 is LNHNV and CDR2 is YYDKDF (reference sequence). With V trimmed by 3 bases and J by 6 bases, 18 bases remained unmatched. The DNA of the CDR3 is TGTGCCACCAGCAGGCCGCGGGGACTAGCGGGGAGTACGGTGGCTGATACGCAGTATTTT. This codes for CATSRPRGLAGSTVADTQYF.

The V call is TRBV5-1, the J call TRBJ2-5, with D hard to call. Trimming cost V 2 bases and J 2 bases, with 10 bases left between them. The CDR3 is 14 residues long. Germline V gene sequence: CDR1 SGHRS, CDR2 YFSETQ. The CDR3 DNA reads TGCGCCAGCAGCTTTCTCCCGGAACAAGAGACCCAGTACTTC. Its protein is CASSFLPEQETQYF.

V usage is TRBV7-6 and J usage is TRBJ2-1, with 14 positions matching TRBD2. In germline, CDR1 is SGHVS, CDR2 FNYEAQ. V trimming: 0 bases; J trimming: 10 bases; junction bases outside the gene matches: 8. The CDR3 consists of 17 residues. The DNA for the CDR3 is TGTGCCAGCAGCTTAGCCCTGACTAGCGGGAGGGAGAGGGAGCAGTTCTTC. It translates to CASSLALTSGREREQFF.

This clonotype turned up a few times. The chain joins TRBV6-4 to TRBJ1-2; perhaps TRBD1 as D (6 bases). This CDR3 spans 15 amino acids. Germline CDR1 is MRHNA and CDR2 is SNTAGT. The V gene lost 10 bases and the J gene lost 4 bases, with 22 bases spanning the gap. CDR3 in amino acids: CAIRGLGGPRYGYTF. The DNA of the CDR3 is TGTGCCATCAGGGGTTTGGGGGGGCCCCGCTATGGCTACACCTTC.

This clonotype has a count of ten or more. The rearrangement uses TRBV20-1 and TRBJ2-7; TRBD2 agrees at 9 bases. The CDR3 covers 15 residues. Germline V gives CDR1 DFQATT, CDR2 SNEGSKA (reference sequence). V lost 0 bases to trimming and J lost 2 bases; unmatched junction nucleotides: 5. For the CDR3, the DNA is TGCAGTGCTAGAGATCAAGCGGGGGGACCCTACGAGCAGTACTTC. Translated, it gives CSARDQAGGPYEQYF.

V gene TRBV15 combines with J gene TRBJ2-7; D may correspond to TRBD1 or TRBD2 (5 bases each). V shed 0 bases and J shed 3 bases, with 12 bases lying between them. Germline V gives CDR1 LNHNV, CDR2 YYDKDF (reference sequence). The length of the CDR3 is 15 residues. In DNA form, the CDR3 reads TGTGCCACCAGCAGAGATATACAGGCGGGCTACGAGCAGTACTTC. Amino acids: CATSRDIQAGYEQYF.

This clonotype was recorded once. The chain carries TRBV7-2 and TRBJ2-7, with 16 bases fitting TRBD2. The J call is uncertain, as TRBJ2-5 better fits the DNA end. Germline assignment: CDR1 SGHTA and CDR2 FQGNSA. This CDR3 contains 18 residues. CDR3 nucleotide sequence: TGTGCCAGCAGCTTAGCCGGGACTAGCGGGGGGGCTCGGGAGACCCAGTACTTC. Amino acids: CASSLAGTSGGARETQYF.

The J gene is TRBJ2-7, the V gene TRBV6-5; 9 bases are a match to TRBD2. The CDR3 consists of 14 residues. Germline trimming cut 6 bases from V and 4 bases from J; bases unmatched to any gene: 7. Germline lookup yields CDR1 MNHEY and CDR2 SVGAGI. The DNA of the CDR3 is TGTGCCAGCAGCCCAGCTAGCGGGGAGTACGAGCAGTACTTC. Translation: CASSPASGEYEQYF.

This clonotype showed up just a few times. The chain combines TRBV6-2 or TRBV6-3 with TRBJ2-7; D ambiguous. Germline CDR1 and CDR2: MNHEY and SVGEGT. Trimming took off 6 bases at V and 3 bases at J, with 21 bases between the two ends. The CDR3 has 16 residues. Here the CDR3 reads CASSRPMVVAFYEQYF. The CDR3 DNA reads TGTGCCAGCAGCCGTCCCATGGTCGTGGCGTTCTACGAGCAGTACTTC.

This clonotype was seen a handful of times. V and J are TRBV14 and TRBJ2-1, with D possibly TRBD1 on 5 matching bases. V lost 0 bases, J lost 7 bases, and 16 bases lay in between. Germline V gene sequence: CDR1 SGHDN, CDR2 FVKESK. The CDR3 runs 16 residues. The CDR3 DNA reads TGTGCCAGCAGCCAAGATTACGGCTCCTCAGGGAATGAGCAGTTCTTC. This sequence encodes CASSQDYGSSGNEQFF. The full variable domain, in which reference TRBV14 and TRBJ2-1 provide the parts outside the CDR3, is EAGVTQFPSHSVIEKGQTVTLRCDPISGHDNLYWYRRVMGKEIKFLLHFVKESKQDESGMPNNRFLAERTGGTYSTLKVQPAELEDSGVYFCASSQDYGSSGNEQFFGPGTRLTVL.

This clonotype came up a few times. The chain recombines TRBV7-9 with TRBJ2-1, with D tentatively TRBD1 (6 bases). Per germline, CDR1 SEHNR and CDR2 FQNEAQ (reference sequence). The CDR3 is 16 residues long. The V and J ends lost 5 bases and 5 bases respectively, with 19 bases between them. The CDR3 region has the DNA TGTGCCAGCAGCCCTAGGTGGCAGGGGCAAAACAATGAGCAGTTCTTC. Amino acids: CASSPRWQGQNNEQFF. Full variable domain (rest looked up from reference TRBV7-9 and TRBJ2-1): DTGVSQNPRHKITKRGQNVTFRCDPISEHNRLYWYRQTLGQGPEFLTYFQNEAQLEKSRLLSDRFSAERPKGSFSTLEIQRTEQGDSAMYLCASSPRWQGQNNEQFFGPGTRLTVL.